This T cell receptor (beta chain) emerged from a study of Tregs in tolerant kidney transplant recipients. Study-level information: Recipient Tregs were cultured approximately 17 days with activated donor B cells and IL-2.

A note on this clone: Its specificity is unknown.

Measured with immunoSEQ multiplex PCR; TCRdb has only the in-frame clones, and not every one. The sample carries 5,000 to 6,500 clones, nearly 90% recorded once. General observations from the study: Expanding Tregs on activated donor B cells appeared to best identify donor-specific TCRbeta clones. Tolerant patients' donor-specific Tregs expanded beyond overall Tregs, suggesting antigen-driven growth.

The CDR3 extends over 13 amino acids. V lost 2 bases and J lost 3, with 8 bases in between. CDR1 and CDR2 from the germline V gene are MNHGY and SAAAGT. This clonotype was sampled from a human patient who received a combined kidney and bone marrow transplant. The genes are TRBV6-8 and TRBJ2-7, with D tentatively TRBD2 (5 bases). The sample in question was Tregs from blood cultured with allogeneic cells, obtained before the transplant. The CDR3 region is CASSYGRDYEQYF. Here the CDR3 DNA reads TGTGCCAGCAGTTACGGACGGGACTACGAGCAGTACTTC.